This T cell receptor (beta chain) was captured in a study of CD8 T cells in ankylosing spondylitis. Germline V gene sequence: CDR1 SGHAT, CDR2 FQNNGV. The germline V and J ends were trimmed by 3 bases and 8 bases, with 11 bases remaining between them. The CDR3 sequence is 12 residues long. Using its own MiXCR run on the 5' RACE reads, TCRdb lists one record per CDR3 protein. The profile shows 300,000 to 350,000 distinct CDR3 sequences, roughly 14% of them singletons. This clonotype was sampled from a male donor with ankylosing spondylitis or in good health (not recorded which). This chain connects TRBV11-2 to TRBJ2-7, with D possibly called TRBD1 or TRBD2 (5 bases each). The sequenced sample was blood, either unsorted or a sorted T cell fraction (not recorded which). CDR3 nucleotide sequence: TGTGCCAGCAGCTTTGAGGGGTCCAAGCAGTACTTC. This codes for CASSFEGSKQYF.